This TCR beta chain came from a study of chemoradiotherapy in HPV16-positive cancers. This clone was seen a single time. CDR3 length: 14 amino acids. V lost 6 bases, J lost 9 bases, and 11 bases stayed unmatched. Germline V CDR1 and CDR2: SGHVT, SQSDAQ. Clones were read by immunoSEQ multiplex PCR, and TCRdb kept only the in-frame ones, dropping some. The sample carries about 20,000 clones, about 80% recorded once. Repertoires were sampled repeatedly during chemoradiotherapy. The V gene is TRBV7-4, the J gene TRBJ2-5; TRBD2 matches at 9 bases. The TCR was taken from a human donor with HPV-associated anogenital cancer. This specimen was blood, taken from a patient who underwent chemoradiotherapy. CDR3 in DNA: TGTGCCAGCAGGCTAGCGGGGAACTTTTGGGCCCAGTACTTC. Translation: CASRLAGNFWAQYF.